This T cell receptor beta chain was found in a study of T cells in Graves' hyperthyroidism and ophthalmopathy. This clonotype was picked up a small number of times. The target antigen is unknown. Authors of the study amplified TCR beta CDR3 regions from RNA transcripts. The primer set for the first-round RT-PCR of the TCR CDR3 was HTBI. TCRdb independently ran MiXCR on the multiplex PCR reads; one entry per CDR3 protein. The table includes hundreds of thousands of distinct CDR3 sequences, 45% detected once. The study, taken as a whole, reports: With a median lead of around 6.7 months before onset, the model predicted ophthalmopathy. Classification by a 13 V-J model distinguished ophthalmopathy from stable hyperthyroidism.

J gave up 1 base and V 5 bases, and 7 bases lay outside the gene matches. From germline, CDR1 is SGHVT and CDR2 SQSDAQ. CDR3 length: 16 residues. The rearrangement links TRBV7-4 to TRBJ2-2; 7 nucleotides match TRBD2. The source is an adult man with Graves' disease, either hyperthyroidism or ophthalmopathy (not recorded which). The sequenced sample consisted of peripheral blood or thyroid tissue (not recorded which). The CDR3 region is CASSPGSSGNTGELFF. The CDR3 DNA is TGTGCCAGCAGCCCCGGGTCTAGCGGGAACACCGGGGAGCTGTTTTTT.